The next 5 T cell receptor beta chains were all read from a single sample in a study of cytomegalovirus exposure and HLA in healthy donors. 60 Vbeta and 13 Jbeta primers were used in PCR. TCRdb's copy holds only in-frame clones and misses some; the assay was immunoSEQ multiplex PCR. The repertoire holds approximately 55,000 clones, with around 81% as singletons. Sequencing used PBMCs. The receptor source for this set is a boy aged 10-17 years in good health and CMV-seropositive.

In its sample, this clone was seen a few times. The chain recombines TRBV29-1 with TRBJ2-5; possibly TRBD2 for D (6 bases). The CDR3 covers 13 residues. The germline V and J ends were trimmed by 6 bases and 5 bases, with 16 bases remaining between them. The germline CDR1 and CDR2 sequences are SQVTM and ANQGSEA. CDR3 DNA: TGCAGCGTCCGAGGTGGCGGGGAGGAGACCCAGTACTTC. Protein product: CSVRGGGEETQYF.

V is TRBV5-1 and J is TRBJ1-1; D is perhaps TRBD1 (5 bases). Trimming removed 1 base from V and 7 bases from J, with 14 bases in between. CDR1 is SGHRS and CDR2 is YFSETQ in the germline V gene. The CDR3 totals 14 residues. DNA of the CDR3: TGCGCCAGCAGCTTGTCCTCCACGGGGGGTGAAGCTTTCTTT. Translation: CASSLSSTGGEAFF.

The chain recombines TRBV18 with TRBJ1-2; D is undetermined. V lost 2 bases and J lost 0, with 7 bases in between. The germline CDR1 and CDR2 sequences are KGHSH and LQKENI. The CDR3 contains 14 residues. CDR3 DNA sequence: TGTGCCAGCTCACCAACTAGAACTAACTATGGCTACACCTTC. It yields the protein CASSPTRTNYGYTF. The whole variable domain, remainder taken from reference TRBV18 and TRBJ1-2, is NAGVMQNPRHLVRRRGQEARLRCSPMKGHSHVYWYRQLPEEGLKFMVYLQKENIIDESGMPKERFSAEFPKEGPSILRIQQVVRGDSAAYFCASSPTRTNYGYTFGSGTRLTVV.

Of note for this clone: An end of the junction differs from the germline gene, which may be a read error. The rearrangement uses TRBV11-3 and TRBJ1-2, with D possibly being TRBD1 (6 bases). The CDR3 has 18 residues. Germline V CDR1 and CDR2: SGHNT, YENEEA. The CDR3 loop reads CASSFNERAGTPDLEIAF. The DNA of the CDR3 is TGTGCCAGCAGCTTTAACGAAAGGGCCGGGACACCGGATCTTGAGATCGCCTTC.

The rearrangement links TRBV5-8 to TRBJ2-5, with 7 bases identical to TRBD1. J gave up 5 bases and V 0 bases, and 7 bases lay outside the gene matches. The germline CDR1 and CDR2 sequences are SGHTS and YDEGEE. This CDR3 is 15 amino acids long. The CDR3 DNA reads as TGTGCCAGCAGCTTGGGGGGGACAGCTTACGAGACCCAGTACTTC. This codes for CASSLGGTAYETQYF.